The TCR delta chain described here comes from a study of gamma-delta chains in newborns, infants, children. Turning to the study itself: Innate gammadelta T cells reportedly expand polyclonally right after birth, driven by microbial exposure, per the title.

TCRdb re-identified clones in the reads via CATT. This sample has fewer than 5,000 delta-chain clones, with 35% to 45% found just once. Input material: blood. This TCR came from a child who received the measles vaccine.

CDR3 DNA: TGTGCTCTTGGGGTTTTTCCTACTAAACCACTGGGGGATTGCGACACCGATAAACTCATCTTT. Translated, it gives CALGVFPTKPLGDCDTDKLIF. The chain combines TRDV1 with TRDJ1; 10 bases are shared with TRDD3. The CDR3 has 21 amino acids. The trim removed 4 bases at V and 0 bases at J, leaving 20 bases unmatched. The germline V gene has CDR1 TSWWSYY and CDR2 QGS.